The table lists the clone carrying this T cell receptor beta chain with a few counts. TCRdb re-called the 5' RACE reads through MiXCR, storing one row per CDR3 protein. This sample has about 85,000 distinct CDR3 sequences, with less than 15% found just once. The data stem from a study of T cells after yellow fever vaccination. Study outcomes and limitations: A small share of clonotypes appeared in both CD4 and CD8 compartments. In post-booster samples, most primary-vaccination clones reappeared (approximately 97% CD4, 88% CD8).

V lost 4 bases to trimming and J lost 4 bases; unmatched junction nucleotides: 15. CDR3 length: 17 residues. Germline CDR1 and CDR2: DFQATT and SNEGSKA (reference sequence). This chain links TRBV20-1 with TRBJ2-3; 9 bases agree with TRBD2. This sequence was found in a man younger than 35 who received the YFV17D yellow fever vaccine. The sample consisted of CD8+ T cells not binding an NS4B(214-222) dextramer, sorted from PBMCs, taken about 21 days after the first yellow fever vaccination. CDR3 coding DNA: TGCAGTGCTAAGCCCCCCGGGGGGACTAGCTTGCCAGATACGCAGTATTTT. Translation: CSAKPPGGTSLPDTQYF.